Below are 19 T cell receptor beta chains sequenced from a single sample in a study of Ad26.COV2.S vaccination and SARS-CoV-2 variants. Assay: immunoSEQ multiplex PCR; the TCRdb copy retains only in-frame clones and omits some. The sample has 350,000 to 550,000 clones, nearly 90% seen once. Described treatment: 15 to 20 received Ad26.COV2.S at low or high dose, single or two shots; about 5 received placebo; per-sample allocation not given. Repertoires come from day 63 after the first vaccine or placebo injection. The specimen was peripheral blood, collected in a trial of Ad26.COV2.S vaccine versus placebo. The receptor source for this set is a person aged 18-60 years who received the Ad26.COV2.S COVID-19 vaccine or a placebo.

This chain joins TRBV27 and TRBJ2-1; D ambiguous. The CDR3 consists of 14 residues. V dropped 5 bases and J dropped 0 bases, with 8 bases sitting between them. The germline V gene encodes CDR1 MNHEY and CDR2 SMNVEV (reference sequence). CDR3: CASSLRSSYNEQFF. DNA of the CDR3: TGTGCCAGCAGTCTCCGGAGCTCCTACAATGAGCAGTTCTTC.

V is TRBV5-6 and J is TRBJ1-5; D uncertain. Germline V lookup: CDR1 SGHDT, CDR2 YYEEEE. The CDR3 is made up of 14 amino acids. V was cut by 2 bases and J by 5 bases, with 11 bases left in between. The chain's CDR3 is CASSFNGADQPQHF. The CDR3 nucleotides are TGTGCCAGCAGCTTCAATGGAGCCGATCAGCCCCAGCATTTT.

V and J are TRBV4-3 and TRBJ1-2; weak D call: TRBD1 (5 bases). With 1 base removed from V and 6 bases from J, the gap between germline ends came to 9 bases. The CDR3 sequence is 13 residues long. From germline, CDR1 is LGHNA and CDR2 YSLEER. The CDR3 DNA reads TGCGCCAGCAGCCAAGTCGCAGGGAATGGCTACACCTTC. Its translation: CASSQVAGNGYTF.

The V and J genes are TRBV6-4 and TRBJ2-3; TRBD2 agrees at 10 bases. J lost 1 base, V lost 3 bases, and 1 base had no gene match. Germline V gene data show CDR1 as MRHNA and CDR2 as SNTAGT. The CDR3 loop spans 15 amino acids. The CDR3 DNA follows: TGTGCCAGCAGTGAGGGGACTAGCGGCACAGATACGCAGTATTTT. Protein sequence: CASSEGTSGTDTQYF.

This clone showed up just a few times. The genes are TRBV5-5 and TRBJ2-5; TRBD2 aligns across 9 bases. Germline V gene sequence: CDR1 SGHKS, CDR2 YYEKEE (reference sequence). With 2 bases clipped from V and 5 bases from J, the junction kept 4 bases outside the gene matches. The CDR3 length is 14 residues. DNA of the CDR3: TGTGCCAGCAGCTTTAGCGGGGGCGGGGAGACCCAGTACTTC. Encoded protein: CASSFSGGGETQYF.

This clone occurred a few times. The genes are TRBV4-3 and TRBJ1-1; D ambiguous. V was shortened by 4 bases and J by 4 bases, with 10 bases between the two germline ends. Germline V gene sequence: CDR1 LGHNA, CDR2 YSLEER. The length of the CDR3 is 13 residues. CDR3: CASSRTGTTEAFF. The CDR3 DNA reads TGCGCCAGCAGCCGTACGGGTACCACTGAAGCTTTCTTT.

On this clone itself: Other DNA variants within this sample encode the same CDR3. The CDR3 loop is CASSVWGAGNTIYF. The CDR3 nucleotides are TGTGCCAGCAGCGTATGGGGGGCCGGAAACACCATATATTTT. V is TRBV9 and J is TRBJ1-3; D may be TRBD1 (6 bases). Per germline, CDR1 SGDLS and CDR2 YYNGEE. The CDR3 runs 14 residues. Trimming shortened V by 1 base and J by 4 bases, and 9 bases separated the two germline ends.

The chain recombines TRBV6-5 with TRBJ2-5, with 11 bases matching TRBD2. V gave up 3 bases and J gave up 5 bases; unmatched junction bases: 8. This CDR3 is built from 16 residues. Looked up from germline, CDR1 is MNHEY and CDR2 is SVGAGI. The CDR3 loop is CASSYSGRAYWETQYF. CDR3 bases: TGTGCCAGCAGTTATAGCGGGAGGGCCTATTGGGAGACCCAGTACTTC.

J is TRBJ1-2 and V is TRBV4-3; TRBD1 agrees at 10 bases. The CDR3 covers 16 residues. V was clipped by 2 bases and J by 4 bases; unmatched bases: 7. Germline V lookup: CDR1 LGHNA, CDR2 YSLEER. CDR3 in amino acids: CASSQSPGQGSYGYTF. The CDR3 bases are TGCGCCAGCAGCCAATCACCGGGACAGGGGTCCTATGGCTACACCTTC.

This rearrangement joins TRBV30 to TRBJ1-1; D is ambiguous. V was pared by 6 bases and J by 11 bases, with 16 bases between. Germline V lookup: CDR1 GTSNPN, CDR2 SVGIG (reference sequence). CDR3 length: 11 amino acids. The chain's CDR3 is CACSHRWEAFF. CDR3 in DNA: TGTGCCTGCTCTCACCGGTGGGAGGCTTTCTTT. Drawing the rest from reference TRBV30 and TRBJ1-1, the complete variable domain is SQTIHQWPATLVQPVGSPLSLECTVEGTSNPNLYWYRQAAGRGLQLLFYSVGIGQISSEVPQNLSASRPQDRQFILSSKKLLLSDSGFYLCACSHRWEAFFGQGTRLTVV.

CDR3 DNA sequence: TGTGCCAGCAGCCGGGACATGGCCTCTGGGGCCAACGTCCTGACTTTC. The encoded protein is CASSRDMASGANVLTF. The rearrangement uses TRBV6-8 and TRBJ2-6; D might be TRBD1 (6 bases). The CDR3 sequence is 16 residues long. Trimming left V 6 bases short and J 0 bases short, with 12 bases between. CDR1 is MNHGY, CDR2 SAAAGT, per germline.

This clone came up once. The gene calls are TRBV29-1 and TRBJ2-3, with TRBD2 matching over 12 bases. Germline CDR1 SQVTM, CDR2 ANQGSEA. The V gene end was trimmed by 3 bases and the J gene end by 5 bases; junction bases not matched to a gene: 3. This CDR3 spans 14 amino acids. This CDR3 is CSVDRLAGVDTQYF. Written as DNA, the CDR3 is TGCAGCGTTGACCGACTAGCGGGAGTAGATACGCAGTATTTT.

The chain is built from TRBV28 and TRBJ2-3, with a tentative D call TRBD2 (6 bases). The germline CDR1 and CDR2 sequences are MDHEN and SYDVKM. The CDR3 is made up of 14 amino acids. V was clipped by 6 bases and J by 3 bases, with 13 bases between them. The CDR3 reads CASRTPGVTDTQYF. The CDR3 nucleotides are TGTGCCAGCAGGACCCCGGGAGTTACAGATACGCAGTATTTT.

This chain uses TRBV7-8 with TRBJ1-6; 7 bases are a match to TRBD1. CDR3 length equals 14 residues. Germline assignment: CDR1 SGHVS and CDR2 FQNEAQ. The V gene end was trimmed by 7 bases and the J gene end by 8 bases; junction bases not matched to a gene: 8. CDR3 amino acids: CASTVDRVYSPLHF. The CDR3 region has the DNA TGTGCCAGCACTGTTGACAGGGTATATTCACCCCTCCACTTT.

This rearrangement joins TRBV19 to TRBJ2-5; perhaps TRBD1 as D (6 bases). Trimming shortened V by 5 bases and J by 5 bases, and 21 bases separated the two germline ends. CDR3 size: 16 residues. Germline CDR1 reads LNHDA; CDR2 reads SQIVND (reference sequence). CDR3 region: CASSGRQDGFRETQYF. In DNA form, the CDR3 reads TGTGCCAGTAGTGGTAGACAGGACGGTTTCAGGGAGACCCAGTACTTC.

The V gene is TRBV7-9, the J gene TRBJ2-4; D perhaps matches TRBD1 (6 bases). The V gene's germline CDR1 is SEHNR and CDR2 FQNEAQ (reference sequence). V shed 5 bases and J shed 1 base, with 15 bases lying between them. The length of the CDR3 is 16 residues. The CDR3 reads CASSQGWSNAKNIQYF. For the CDR3, the DNA is TGTGCCAGCAGCCAGGGGTGGTCGAACGCCAAAAACATTCAGTACTTC.

The count of this clone is one. V gene TRBV10-2 combines with J gene TRBJ1-1, with D perhaps matching TRBD1 (6 bases). From germline, CDR1 is WSHSY and CDR2 SAAADI. The CDR3 loop spans 14 amino acids. Trimming left V 5 bases short and J 3 bases short, with 13 bases between. The DNA for the CDR3 is TGCGCCAGCAGTTCACAGGGCGTGCACACTGAAGCTTTCTTT. Residues: CASSSQGVHTEAFF.

To note about this clone: Other DNA sequences in the same sample also yield this CDR3. This rearrangement joins TRBV6-5 to TRBJ1-1; D possibly corresponds to TRBD1 (5 bases). Trimming took off 0 bases at V and 6 bases at J, with 8 bases between the two ends. Germline CDR1 is MNHEY and CDR2 is SVGAGI. The CDR3 length is 13 residues. DNA of the CDR3: TGTGCCAGCAGTTACTCGAGGGGCTCTGAAGCTTTCTTT. It codes for CASSYSRGSEAFF.

V and J are TRBV4-1 and TRBJ1-2, with D perhaps TRBD1 (5 bases). Per germline, CDR1 MGHRA and CDR2 YSYEKL. The V end lost 4 bases, the J end lost 2 bases, and 14 bases lay between the germline ends. The CDR3 is 15 amino acids. CDR3 region: CASSLALTVNYGYTF. The CDR3 DNA reads TGCGCCAGCAGCCTTGCCCTGACAGTAAACTATGGCTACACCTTC.